The 14 T cell receptor beta chains below come from one sample, sequenced in a study of cytomegalovirus exposure and HLA in healthy donors. Vbeta (60) and Jbeta (13) primers were used in the PCR. Method: immunoSEQ multiplex PCR; TCRdb's copy keeps in-frame clones and lacks some. This sample has 180,000 or so clones, with about 79% found just once. Sequencing was performed on PBMCs. These receptors all stem from a man aged 18 to 29 in good health and CMV-seronegative.

This rearrangement joins TRBV7-2 to TRBJ1-1, with 7 bases fitting TRBD1. The germline gives CDR1 SGHTA, CDR2 FQGNSA. The CDR3 consists of 13 residues. Trimming at V came to 5 bases and at J to 8 bases, leaving 8 bases not matched to a gene. The CDR3: CASSRQGQFEAFF. The DNA of the CDR3 is TGTGCCAGCAGCCGACAGGGTCAATTCGAAGCTTTCTTT. The full variable domain, completed using reference TRBV7-2 and TRBJ1-1, is GAGVSQSPSNKVTEKGKDVELRCDPISGHTALYWYRQSLGQGLEFLIYFQGNSAPDKSGLPSDRFSAERTGGSVSTLTIQRTQQEDSAVYLCASSRQGQFEAFFGQGTRLTVV.

Of note for this clone: Other DNA sequences in this sample translate to the same CDR3. This chain uses TRBV30 with TRBJ2-7; 7 nucleotides line up with TRBD2. Trimming cost V 4 bases and J 5 bases; bases outside gene matches: 5. The germline V gene encodes CDR1 GTSNPN and CDR2 SVGIG (reference sequence). This CDR3 is 12 amino acids long. The CDR3 sequence: CAWTLGGDEQYF. The CDR3 DNA reads TGTGCCTGGACCCTGGGGGGGGACGAGCAGTACTTC.

This sequence joins TRBV9 and TRBJ2-2; 7 positions match TRBD2. The CDR3 totals 15 residues. Germline-derived CDR1 and CDR2 are SGDLS and YYNGEE. With V trimmed by 5 bases and J by 1 base, 5 bases remained unmatched. The DNA of the CDR3 is TGTGCCAGCAGGGTTTCGGGAGGGAACACCGGGGAGCTGTTTTTT. Translation: CASRVSGGNTGELFF.

This chain joins TRBV23-1 and TRBJ1-6, with TRBD1 matching 9 bases. TRBV23-1 is assigned to the ORF class and has an uncertain function. The CDR3 totals 16 residues. V lost 2 bases, J lost 9 bases, and 8 bases stayed unmatched. Written as DNA, the CDR3 is TGCGCCAGCAGTCAACCGAGACAGGGGGGTGGTTCACCCCTCCACTTT. Its translation is CASSQPRQGGGSPLHF.

The V call is TRBV15, the J call TRBJ2-7; no definite D call. The CDR3 is 14 amino acids. CDR1 is LNHNV, CDR2 YYDKDF, per germline (reference sequence). The ends were cut back, 0 bases at V and 4 bases at J, with 10 bases in the middle. The CDR3 region is CATSRDRQLYEQYF. DNA of the CDR3: TGTGCCACCAGCAGAGATCGACAACTTTACGAGCAGTACTTC.

This clone was recorded a few times. V usage is TRBV28 and J usage is TRBJ1-4, with D tentatively TRBD1 (5 bases). V lost 8 bases, J lost 7 bases, and 17 bases lay in between. The CDR3 sequence is 14 residues long. CDR1 is MDHEN and CDR2 is SYDVKM in the germline V gene. CDR3 residues: CASPGGGEGEKLFF. The CDR3 DNA follows: TGTGCCAGCCCCGGAGGAGGGGAGGGTGAAAAACTGTTTTTT.

The chain joins TRBV5-4 to TRBJ2-3, with TRBD2 identical over 9 bases. Germline V gene sequence: CDR1 SGHNT, CDR2 YYREEE (reference sequence). This CDR3 has 16 residues. V trimming: 3 bases; J trimming: 3 bases; junction bases outside the gene matches: 8. CDR3: CASSYSAGGATDTQYF. The CDR3 DNA sequence: TGTGCCAGCAGCTACTCAGCGGGGGGCGCAACAGATACGCAGTATTTT.

This clone occurred a few times. The J gene is TRBJ1-2, the V gene TRBV4-2; D is perhaps TRBD1 (5 bases). Between the trimmed V and J ends, which lost 6 bases and 1 base, there was a span of 12 bases. CDR1 is LGHNA and CDR2 is YNFKEQ in the germline V gene. There are 14 residues in the CDR3. CDR3 in amino acids: CASRGVHDNYGYTF. In DNA form, the CDR3 reads TGTGCCAGCAGAGGGGTGCATGATAACTATGGCTACACCTTC.

Here the CDR3 reads CAISLDRQYGYTF. CDR3 in DNA: TGTGCCATCAGCCTTGACAGGCAGTATGGCTACACCTTC. This sequence joins TRBV10-3 and TRBJ1-2, with a tentative D call TRBD1 (6 bases). Looked up from germline, CDR1 is ENHRY and CDR2 is SYGVKD. The V end was cut by 6 bases, the J end by 5 bases, with 13 bases between. This CDR3 comprises 13 residues.

This clone has a handful of counts. This chain connects TRBV15 to TRBJ1-2; the D is unclear. The germline V and J ends were trimmed by 6 bases and 2 bases, with 10 bases remaining between them. CDR3 length: 13 amino acids. Germline-derived CDR1 and CDR2 are LNHNV and YYDKDF (reference sequence). CDR3 sequence reads: CATSFIENYGYTF. CDR3 nucleotide sequence: TGTGCCACCAGTTTCATCGAGAACTATGGCTACACCTTC.

The J gene is TRBJ1-1, the V gene TRBV29-1; TRBD1 is a possible D gene (6 bases). The CDR3 is 13 amino acids. V was cut by 6 bases and J by 2 bases, with 13 bases left in between. Germline V gene lookup returns CDR1 SQVTM and CDR2 ANQGSEA. The CDR3 region is CSVRYRDNTEAFF. CDR3 DNA sequence: TGCAGCGTCAGGTACAGGGATAACACTGAAGCTTTCTTT.

Details on this clone: This sample also contains other DNA sequences that code for the same CDR3. The rearrangement joins TRBV5-1 to TRBJ2-3, with 11 bases that match TRBD2. Germline V gene lookup returns CDR1 SGHRS and CDR2 YFSETQ. V shed 2 bases, J shed 2 bases, and the junction held 4 bases outside the gene matches. This CDR3 has 16 residues. CDR3 sequence (DNA): TGCGCCAGCAGCTTATGGACTAGCGGGTCCACAGATACGCAGTATTTT. Encoded protein: CASSLWTSGSTDTQYF.

The chain couples TRBV5-6 to TRBJ1-1, with 10 bases identical to TRBD1. Germline V CDR1 and CDR2: SGHDT, YYEEEE. This CDR3 contains 16 residues. Trimming took 4 bases from V and 3 from J; bases not matched to a gene: 9. Here the CDR3 reads CASSAYAGTGDTEAFF. The CDR3 coding sequence is TGTGCCAGCAGCGCATACGCCGGGACAGGGGACACTGAAGCTTTCTTT.

The chain combines TRBV10-3 with TRBJ2-5; 7 nucleotides agree with TRBD1. Trimming at V came to 3 bases and at J to 2 bases, leaving 6 bases not matched to a gene. CDR3 size: 15 residues. Germline CDR1 ENHRY, CDR2 SYGVKD. Here the CDR3 reads CAISDPWDRQETQYF. In nucleotides, the CDR3 is TGTGCCATCAGTGACCCATGGGACAGACAAGAGACCCAGTACTTC.